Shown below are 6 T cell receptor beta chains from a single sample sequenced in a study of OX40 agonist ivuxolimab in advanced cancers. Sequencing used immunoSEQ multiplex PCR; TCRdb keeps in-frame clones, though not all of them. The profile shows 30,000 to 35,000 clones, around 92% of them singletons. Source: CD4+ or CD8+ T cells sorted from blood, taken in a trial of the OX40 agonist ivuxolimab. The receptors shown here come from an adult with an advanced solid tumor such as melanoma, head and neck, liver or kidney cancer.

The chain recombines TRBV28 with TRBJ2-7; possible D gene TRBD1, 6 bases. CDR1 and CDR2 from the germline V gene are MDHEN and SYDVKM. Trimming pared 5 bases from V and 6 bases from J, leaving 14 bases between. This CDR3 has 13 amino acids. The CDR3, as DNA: TGTGCCAGCAGTATGACAGGAACGGGCGAGCAGTACTTC. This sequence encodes CASSMTGTGEQYF.

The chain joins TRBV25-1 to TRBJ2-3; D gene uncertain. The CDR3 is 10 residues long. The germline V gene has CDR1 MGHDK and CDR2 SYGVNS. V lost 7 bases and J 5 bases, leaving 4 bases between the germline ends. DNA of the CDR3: TGTGCCAGCACGGGAGATACGCAGTATTTT. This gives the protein CASTGDTQYF.

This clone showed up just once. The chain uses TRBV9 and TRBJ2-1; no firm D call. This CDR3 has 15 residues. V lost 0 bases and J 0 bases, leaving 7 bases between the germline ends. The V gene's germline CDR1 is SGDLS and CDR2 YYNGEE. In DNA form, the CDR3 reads TGTGCCAGCAGCGTAGAAGCAGTCTCCTACAATGAGCAGTTCTTC. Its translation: CASSVEAVSYNEQFF.

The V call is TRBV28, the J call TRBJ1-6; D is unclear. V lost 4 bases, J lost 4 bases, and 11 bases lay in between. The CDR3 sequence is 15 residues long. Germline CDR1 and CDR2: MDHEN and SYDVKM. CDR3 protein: CASSSLTEYNSPLHF. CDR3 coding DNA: TGTGCCAGCAGTTCTCTGACGGAGTATAATTCACCCCTCCACTTT.

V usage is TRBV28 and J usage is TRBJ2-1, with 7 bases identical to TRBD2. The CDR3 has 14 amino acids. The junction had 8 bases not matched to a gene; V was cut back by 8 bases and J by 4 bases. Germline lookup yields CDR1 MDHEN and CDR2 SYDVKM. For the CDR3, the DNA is TGTGCCAGCCGCCCAGGGAGGGGATACAATGAGCAGTTCTTC. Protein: CASRPGRGYNEQFF.

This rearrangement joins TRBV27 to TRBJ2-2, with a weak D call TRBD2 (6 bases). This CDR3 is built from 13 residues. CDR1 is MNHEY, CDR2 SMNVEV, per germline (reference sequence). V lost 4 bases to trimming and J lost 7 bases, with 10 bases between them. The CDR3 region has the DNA TGTGCCAGCAGTTCCTTGGGGGGCGGGGAGCTGTTTTTT. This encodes CASSSLGGGELFF.